This is a list of T cell receptor beta chains from one sample in a study of tumor-infiltrating lymphocytes in primary liver carcinoma. TCRdb re-derived calls from the multiplex PCR reads in MiXCR, one entry per CDR3 protein. The sample lists fewer than 110,000 distinct CDR3 sequences; under 70% were seen once. Sequencing was carried out using liver tumor tissue from sampling region 2. The receptors stem from a woman in her fifties or sixties with primary liver carcinoma and hepatitis B virus infection. The CDR3 runs from the conserved cysteine through the conserved F or W.

V: TRBV29-1
CDR3: CSVVRDYLYNERFF

V: TRBV11-3
CDR3: CAISLAVAARGEQFF

V: TRBV20-1
CDR3: CSGITSGHPQYF

V: TRBV11-2
CDR3: CATSSTRLQGAGTHYF

V: TRBV12-3/TRBV12-4
CDR3: CTSSGTTSLTSYEQYF

V: TRBV11-3
CDR3: CASSFGLGSGPTDTRYF

V: TRBV29-1
CDR3: CSVYWSTTYGYTF

V: TRBV11-2
CDR3: CASGRRLAGGPGDEQFF

V: TRBV7-8
CDR3: CASSLLGGRAENIQYF

V: TRBV11-1
CDR3: CASDSRPNRGAYSGNTIYF

V: TRBV6-1
CDR3: CASRTGQPEAQYF

V: TRBV2
CDR3: CASNESSGGSYEHYF

V: TRBV5-8
CDR3: CASSTGTSGRLETQYF

V: TRBV28
CDR3: CASSFKGASNQPQHF

V: TRBV12-3/TRBV12-4
CDR3: CVSSLDRVREPQHF

V: TRBV11-2
CDR3: CASSRLNYEVANEQFF

V: TRBV12-5
CDR3: CASGLAPTDSVRGHTF

V: TRBV11-2
CDR3: CASSLDNSEQYF

V: TRBV11-2
CDR3: CASSLILAGDTDTQYF

V: TRBV6-2/TRBV6-3
CDR3: CASSTRTSGSLSDEQFF

V: TRBV10-3
CDR3: CAISESRLQAERDTKYF

V: TRBV11-2
CDR3: CARSFGLGSIDTQYF

V: TRBV29-1
CDR3: CSVQQGPNQPQHF

V: TRBV5-1
CDR3: CASSFRQRYIHEQFF